This T cell receptor beta chain came from a study of blood T cells in healthy people across ages. Alongside a J-beta primer mix, a sample-barcoded 5' primer served in a second PCR lasting roughly 6 to 11 cycles. TCRdb re-analysed the 5' RACE reads in MiXCR, keeping a single row per CDR3 protein. Of hundreds of thousands of distinct CDR3 sequences listed, about 62% are singletons. With V trimmed by 1 base and J by 10 bases, 12 bases remained unmatched. The CDR3 runs to 15 residues. Germline CDR1 LGHNA, CDR2 YSLEER. This clonotype was picked up a small number of times. The sample comprised blood. This chain joins TRBV4-3 and TRBJ2-7, with TRBD2 matching over 8 bases. The sequence came from a man younger than 40 in good health. CDR3 amino acids: CASSQGTSQRGAQYF. The CDR3 DNA is TGCGCCAGCAGCCAAGGGACTAGCCAAAGAGGGGCCCAGTACTTC.